This T cell receptor (beta chain) was obtained from a study of T cells in Graves' hyperthyroidism and ophthalmopathy. Researchers took RNA transcripts and amplified the TCR beta CDR3 regions from them. Using the HTBI primer set, a first-round RT-PCR was run on the TCR CDR3. MiXCR, applied by TCRdb to the multiplex PCR reads, yields one record per CDR3 protein. The sample lists some 570,000 distinct CDR3 sequences; more than 13% were seen once. The CDR3 is 14 residues long. Per the germline V gene, CDR1 is SGHAT and CDR2 is FQDESV (reference sequence). The V and J ends lost 5 bases and 5 bases respectively, with 16 bases between them. Many counts were recorded for this clonotype. A roughly 10 ml volume of fresh peripheral blood provided the PBMCs.

The chain carries TRBV11-1 and TRBJ2-7; no clear D gene. The specimen sequenced was blood. This receptor was identified in a woman aged 18-30 years with Graves' ophthalmopathy. CDR3 residues: CASSEWGGVDEQYF. In nucleotides, the CDR3 is TGTGCCAGCAGCGAATGGGGTGGGGTGGACGAGCAGTACTTC.